This TCR beta chain was profiled in a study of beta chain features in type 1 diabetes. Across the study: Patients shared similar age, gender and cell yields with healthy donors. General study results and limits: All four CD4+ subsets from Type 1 diabetes patients carried moderately but significantly shorter TCRB CDR3s. Sequencing used cDNA, and cells with high TCR expression could therefore be over-represented.

This clone came up a few times. Its matching antigen is unknown. Sequenced material consisted of expressed TCRB transcripts (all of the isolated RNA was reverse transcribed). Sequenced by immunoSEQ multiplex PCR; TCRdb stores in-frame clones only, minus some. Of a few hundred thousand clones listed, roughly 13% were seen once; the top ten hold about 0.015%. Naive, central memory, regulatory and stem cell-like memory cells within the CD4+ compartment were sorted using CD45RO/CCR7/CD25/CD127/CD95/CD27. The sequencing sample was made of naive CD4+ T cells from blood. This clonotype originated in a woman between 18 and 29 years old with type 1 diabetes.

The CDR3 DNA is TGTGCCAGCAGGCCTAGAGCGCTCCAAGAGACCCAGTACTTC. This codes for CASRPRALQETQYF. The rearrangement joins TRBV7-2 to TRBJ2-5; D gene ambiguous. This CDR3 is built from 14 residues. Germline values: CDR1 SGHTA, CDR2 FQGNSA. The germline V and J ends were trimmed by 6 bases and 1 base, with 12 bases remaining between them.